The rows below give T cell receptor beta chains drawn from one sample of a study of T cell responses to AZD1222 COVID-19 vaccine. Repertoires were generated with immunoSEQ multiplex PCR, while TCRdb's copy carries only in-frame clones and drops some. This table holds 99,000 or so clones, 80% to 90% found once. The specimen was peripheral blood, collected on day 0 of AZD1222 vaccination. These receptor sequences come from an adult in good health. Both conserved end residues are part of each CDR3. Each record gives: J gene, clone size, V gene, D gene, CDR3 protein, CDR3 DNA. A D gene is named only where the DNA matches it firmly. The listing skips clone size in some rows; elsewhere it reads once, few, many or a size class.

J gene: TRBJ1-3
clone size: .
V gene: TRBV5-4
D gene: .
CDR3 protein: CASRGGPSGNTIYF
CDR3 DNA: TGTGCCAGCAGGGGGGGGCCCTCTGGAAACACCATATATTTT

J gene: TRBJ2-1
clone size: once
V gene: TRBV7-3
D gene: .
CDR3 protein: CASSLLGGWSNNEQFF
CDR3 DNA: TGTGCCAGCAGCTTACTCGGGGGTTGGAGTAACAATGAGCAGTTCTTC

J gene: TRBJ1-5
clone size: few
V gene: TRBV28
D gene: .
CDR3 protein: CASSLLFSNQPQHF
CDR3 DNA: TGTGCCAGCAGTTTATTGTTTAGCAATCAGCCCCAGCATTTT

J gene: TRBJ1-5
clone size: .
V gene: TRBV10-1
D gene: .
CDR3 protein: CASSESFGFGRQPQHF
CDR3 DNA: TGCGCCAGCAGTGAGTCGTTTGGATTTGGGAGGCAGCCCCAGCATTTT

J gene: TRBJ2-3
clone size: .
V gene: TRBV5-4
D gene: .
CDR3 protein: CASSLRGFTDTQYF
CDR3 DNA: TGTGCCAGCAGCTTGAGGGGGTTCACAGATACGCAGTATTTT

J gene: TRBJ2-1
clone size: once
V gene: TRBV6-6
D gene: .
CDR3 protein: CASSPTDSYNEQFF
CDR3 DNA: TGTGCCAGCAGCCCTACCGACAGCTACAATGAGCAGTTCTTC

J gene: TRBJ2-3
clone size: .
V gene: TRBV19
D gene: .
CDR3 protein: CASSIYGQSTDTQYF
CDR3 DNA: TGTGCCAGTAGTATTTATGGACAGAGCACAGATACGCAGTATTTT

J gene: TRBJ2-1
clone size: medium-sized
V gene: TRBV10-1
D gene: .
CDR3 protein: CASSDNEQFF
CDR3 DNA: TGCGCCAGCAGTGACAATGAGCAGTTCTTC

J gene: TRBJ1-5
clone size: .
V gene: TRBV10-1
D gene: .
CDR3 protein: CASKRAGKGNQPQHF
CDR3 DNA: TGCGCCAGCAAGCGGGCTGGTAAGGGCAATCAGCCCCAGCATTTT

J gene: TRBJ1-1
clone size: once
V gene: TRBV3-1/TRBV3-2
D gene: .
CDR3 protein: CASSRVNTEAFF
CDR3 DNA: TGTGCCAGCAGCCGAGTTAACACTGAAGCTTTCTTT

J gene: TRBJ1-2
clone size: .
V gene: TRBV5-1
D gene: TRBD1
CDR3 protein: CASSAALSTGGIGYGYTF
CDR3 DNA: TGCGCCAGCAGCGCCGCACTATCGACAGGGGGCATAGGCTATGGCTACACCTTC

J gene: TRBJ2-1
clone size: .
V gene: TRBV6-5
D gene: .
CDR3 protein: CASRGSALVFF
CDR3 DNA: TGTGCCAGCAGAGGTAGCGCCTTAGTGTTCTTC

J gene: TRBJ1-6
clone size: .
V gene: TRBV4-1
D gene: .
CDR3 protein: CASSQDILSGNSPLHF
CDR3 DNA: TGCGCCAGCAGCCAAGATATATTATCTGGTAATTCACCCCTCCACTTT

J gene: TRBJ1-2
clone size: .
V gene: TRBV14
D gene: .
CDR3 protein: CASSQKGWIGYGYTF
CDR3 DNA: TGTGCCAGCAGCCAAAAGGGTTGGATCGGCTATGGCTACACCTTC

J gene: TRBJ2-1
clone size: .
V gene: TRBV3-1/TRBV3-2
D gene: .
CDR3 protein: CASSQGADEQFF
CDR3 DNA: TGTGCCAGCAGCCAGGGTGCGGATGAGCAGTTCTTC

J gene: TRBJ1-2
clone size: .
V gene: TRBV28
D gene: .
CDR3 protein: CASRSGGGGYTF
CDR3 DNA: TGTGCCAGCAGATCCGGGGGTGGTGGCTACACCTTC

J gene: TRBJ2-5
clone size: .
V gene: TRBV5-1
D gene: TRBD1
CDR3 protein: CASSLRQGKETQYF
CDR3 DNA: TGCGCCAGCAGCTTGAGACAGGGTAAAGAGACCCAGTACTTC

J gene: TRBJ1-2
clone size: few
V gene: TRBV28
D gene: .
CDR3 protein: CASSPTTVNYGYTF
CDR3 DNA: TGTGCCAGCAGTCCGACGACGGTTAACTATGGCTACACCTTC

J gene: TRBJ1-1
clone size: .
V gene: TRBV2
D gene: .
CDR3 protein: CASSSLTVNTEAFF
CDR3 DNA: TGTGCCAGCAGTTCGTTGACAGTGAACACTGAAGCTTTCTTT

J gene: TRBJ2-4
clone size: .
V gene: TRBV28
D gene: .
CDR3 protein: CASSPPDRLQYF
CDR3 DNA: TGTGCCAGCAGTCCCCCCGACAGACTTCAGTACTTC

J gene: TRBJ2-2
clone size: .
V gene: TRBV11-3
D gene: TRBD1
CDR3 protein: CASSPTQPGTGRGVTGELFF
CDR3 DNA: TGTGCCAGCAGCCCTACCCAACCCGGGACAGGGAGAGGGGTCACCGGGGAGCTGTTTTTT

J gene: TRBJ1-2
clone size: .
V gene: TRBV27
D gene: .
CDR3 protein: CATRRNLITNYFYGYTF
CDR3 DNA: TGTGCCACTCGGCGAAATTTAATCACTAACTACTTTTATGGCTACACCTTC

J gene: TRBJ1-2
clone size: .
V gene: TRBV12-3/TRBV12-4
D gene: .
CDR3 protein: CASSFRNYGYTF
CDR3 DNA: TGTGCCAGCAGTTTCCGAAACTATGGCTACACCTTC

J gene: TRBJ1-2
clone size: .
V gene: TRBV3-1/TRBV3-2
D gene: .
CDR3 protein: CASSQAGIPYGYTF
CDR3 DNA: TGTGCCAGCAGCCAAGCAGGGATACCCTATGGCTACACCTTC

J gene: TRBJ2-7
clone size: .
V gene: TRBV5-6
D gene: TRBD2
CDR3 protein: CASSLGVSSGTYEQYF
CDR3 DNA: TGTGCCAGCAGCTTGGGGGTGTCTAGCGGGACCTACGAGCAGTACTTC

J gene: TRBJ1-2
clone size: .
V gene: TRBV28
D gene: .
CDR3 protein: CASSLPNSGKGYTF
CDR3 DNA: TGTGCCAGCAGTTTACCGAACTCTGGCAAAGGCTACACCTTC

J gene: TRBJ1-2
clone size: .
V gene: TRBV13
D gene: TRBD1
CDR3 protein: CASSLSGTELYGYTF
CDR3 DNA: TGTGCCAGCAGCTTAAGCGGGACAGAACTCTATGGCTACACCTTC

J gene: TRBJ2-7
clone size: .
V gene: TRBV7-2
D gene: .
CDR3 protein: CASSLQTRQPGYEQYF
CDR3 DNA: TGTGCCAGCAGCTTACAAACCCGACAGCCCGGCTACGAGCAGTACTTC

J gene: TRBJ1-2
clone size: .
V gene: TRBV28
D gene: .
CDR3 protein: CASSLGAGYGYTF
CDR3 DNA: TGTGCCAGCAGTTTAGGGGCAGGGTACGGCTACACCTTC

J gene: TRBJ1-2
clone size: .
V gene: TRBV14
D gene: .
CDR3 protein: CASSQQGYYGYTF
CDR3 DNA: TGTGCCAGCAGCCAACAGGGGTACTATGGCTACACCTTC

J gene: TRBJ2-3
clone size: .
V gene: TRBV4-2
D gene: TRBD1
CDR3 protein: CASSQAGTDFMTDTQYF
CDR3 DNA: TGTGCCAGCAGCCAGGCCGGGACAGATTTTATGACGGATACGCAGTATTTT

J gene: TRBJ2-7
clone size: .
V gene: TRBV15
D gene: .
CDR3 protein: CATSSFEPDYEQYF
CDR3 DNA: TGTGCCACCAGCTCTTTCGAGCCCGACTACGAGCAGTACTTC

J gene: TRBJ2-1
clone size: .
V gene: TRBV4-1
D gene: TRBD2
CDR3 protein: CASSPRRLAERSNEQFF
CDR3 DNA: TGCGCCAGCAGCCCCCGCCGACTAGCAGAGAGGTCCAATGAGCAGTTCTTC

J gene: TRBJ1-5
clone size: .
V gene: TRBV11-2
D gene: .
CDR3 protein: CASSLGQGNQPQHF
CDR3 DNA: TGTGCCAGCAGCTTAGGACAGGGCAATCAGCCCCAGCATTTT

J gene: TRBJ1-1
clone size: .
V gene: TRBV7-9
D gene: .
CDR3 protein: CASSLAPTVEAFF
CDR3 DNA: TGTGCCAGCAGCTTAGCCCCTACAGTAGAAGCTTTCTTT

J gene: TRBJ1-5
clone size: .
V gene: TRBV28
D gene: .
CDR3 protein: CASSFEARSGNQPQHF
CDR3 DNA: TGTGCCAGCAGTTTTGAAGCCAGATCGGGCAATCAGCCCCAGCATTTT

J gene: TRBJ2-1
clone size: .
V gene: TRBV7-3
D gene: TRBD2
CDR3 protein: CASSLGVSGGGFYNEQFF
CDR3 DNA: TGTGCCAGCAGCTTAGGCGTGAGCGGGGGAGGTTTCTACAATGAGCAGTTCTTC

J gene: TRBJ2-5
clone size: .
V gene: TRBV25-1
D gene: .
CDR3 protein: CASSSAQGSETQYF
CDR3 DNA: TGTGCCAGCAGTTCCGCACAGGGATCGGAGACCCAGTACTTC

J gene: TRBJ1-5
clone size: .
V gene: TRBV10-1
D gene: TRBD1
CDR3 protein: CASRPGQGSNQPQHF
CDR3 DNA: TGCGCCAGCAGGCCGGGACAGGGAAGCAATCAGCCCCAGCATTTT

J gene: TRBJ1-1
clone size: .
V gene: TRBV6-1
D gene: .
CDR3 protein: CASSEGGRTEAFF
CDR3 DNA: TGTGCCAGCAGTGAAGGGGGGCGCACTGAAGCTTTCTTT

J gene: TRBJ2-1
clone size: .
V gene: TRBV9
D gene: TRBD2
CDR3 protein: CASSEAGDPYNEQFF
CDR3 DNA: TGTGCCAGCAGCGAAGCGGGAGACCCCTACAATGAGCAGTTCTTC

J gene: TRBJ1-4
clone size: .
V gene: TRBV7-9
D gene: TRBD1
CDR3 protein: CASSPGTGGNEKLFF
CDR3 DNA: TGTGCCAGCAGCCCCGGGACAGGGGGGAATGAAAAACTGTTTTTT

J gene: TRBJ2-1
clone size: .
V gene: TRBV7-2
D gene: .
CDR3 protein: CASSPGAVTQFF
CDR3 DNA: TGTGCCAGCAGCCCCGGTGCAGTCACGCAGTTCTTC

J gene: TRBJ2-2
clone size: .
V gene: TRBV19
D gene: TRBD2
CDR3 protein: CASSGEVAGQTGELFF
CDR3 DNA: TGTGCCAGTAGTGGGGAGGTAGCGGGACAAACCGGGGAGCTGTTTTTT

J gene: TRBJ2-1
clone size: .
V gene: TRBV7-8
D gene: .
CDR3 protein: CASSLDEHSYNEQFF
CDR3 DNA: TGTGCCAGCAGCTTAGATGAACACTCCTACAATGAGCAGTTCTTC

J gene: TRBJ1-6
clone size: .
V gene: TRBV18
D gene: .
CDR3 protein: CASSRQSPGDNSPLHF
CDR3 DNA: TGTGCCAGCTCACGCCAGAGTCCAGGGGATAATTCACCCCTCCACTTT

J gene: TRBJ2-1
clone size: few
V gene: TRBV6-4
D gene: .
CDR3 protein: CASSDSSSAPNEQFF
CDR3 DNA: TGTGCCAGCAGTGACTCGTCATCAGCGCCCAATGAGCAGTTCTTC